The clone carrying this TCR beta chain was found many times. The antigen is unknown. The sample belongs to a study of cytomegalovirus exposure and HLA in healthy donors. The wider study: Researchers previously reported finding roughly 120 million unique TCR beta sequences from 170 million or so T cells. Regarding the study as a whole: Reports described diagnosis of cytomegalovirus status by the classifier as highly specific and sensitive. A missense DCLRE1C variant was associated with V- and J-gene trimming of TCR beta chains in a later analysis, and an independent cohort replicated the association. Upon later analysis, TCR association rates were observed to vary by HLA locus, being highest for DRB1 and lowest for HLA-C.

Primers for the PCR totalled 60 Vbeta and 13 Jbeta. Some clones are missing from TCRdb's copy, which holds only in-frame ones; the method was immunoSEQ multiplex PCR. The sample has 110,000 to 150,000 clones, 75% seen once. Material: PBMCs. The origin of this receptor is a man aged 35 to 55 in good health and CMV-seronegative.

The CDR3 region is CASQAYSNQPQHF. Written as DNA, the CDR3 is TGTGCCAGTCAGGCTTATAGCAATCAGCCCCAGCATTTT. The chain carries TRBV6-5 and TRBJ1-5; D unclear. CDR1 and CDR2 (germline): MNHEY, SVGAGI. With 9 bases removed from V and 0 bases from J, the gap between germline ends came to 9 bases. The CDR3 contains 13 residues.